This TCR beta chain was recorded in a study of T cell responses to AZD1222 COVID-19 vaccine. With 5 bases clipped from V and 3 bases from J, the junction kept 9 bases outside the gene matches. This CDR3 spans 15 amino acids. Germline-derived CDR1 and CDR2 are MNHEY and SVGAGI. The data were produced by immunoSEQ multiplex PCR, yet TCRdb's version contains in-frame clones alone and is incomplete. This table holds 150,000 to 200,000 clones, roughly 92% found once. The sequenced sample was peripheral blood, obtained 28 days after the second AZD1222 dose. The V gene is TRBV6-5, the J gene TRBJ2-7; TRBD1 matches at 8 bases. This receptor was obtained from an adult who received the AZD1222 COVID-19 vaccine. CDR3 in DNA: TGTGCCAGCAGTATAATCCGGGACAGGCGCTACGAGCAGTACTTC. Translated, it gives CASSIIRDRRYEQYF.